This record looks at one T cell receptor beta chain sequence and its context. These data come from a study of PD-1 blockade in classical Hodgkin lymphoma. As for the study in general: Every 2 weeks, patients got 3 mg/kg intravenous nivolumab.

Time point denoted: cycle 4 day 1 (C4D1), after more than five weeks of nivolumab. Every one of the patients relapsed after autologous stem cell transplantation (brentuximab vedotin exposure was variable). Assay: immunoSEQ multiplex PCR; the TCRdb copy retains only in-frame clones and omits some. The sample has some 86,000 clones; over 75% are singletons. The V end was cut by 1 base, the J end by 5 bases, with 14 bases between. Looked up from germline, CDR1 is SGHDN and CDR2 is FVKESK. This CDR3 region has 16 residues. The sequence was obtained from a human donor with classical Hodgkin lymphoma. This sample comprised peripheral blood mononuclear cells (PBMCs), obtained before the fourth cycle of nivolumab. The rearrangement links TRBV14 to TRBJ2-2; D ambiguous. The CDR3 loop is CASSQGNRDWTGELFF. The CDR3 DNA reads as TGTGCCAGCAGCCAAGGGAATAGGGATTGGACCGGGGAGCTGTTTTTT.